This T cell receptor (beta chain) was recorded in a study of cytomegalovirus exposure and HLA in healthy donors. The germline V gene encodes CDR1 SGHRS and CDR2 YFSETQ. CDR3 length: 15 residues. 13 Jbeta primers and 60 Vbeta primers were used for the PCR. Profiled with immunoSEQ multiplex PCR; TCRdb holds only in-frame clones, not every one. The table has around 27,000 clones, 62% seen once. This chain links TRBV5-1 with TRBJ2-5, with D maybe TRBD2 (6 bases). The last part of the DNA fits TRBJ2-7 better; the J call may be wrong. Sequenced material: PBMCs. This TCR was sampled from a male donor in good health and CMV-seropositive. CDR3 nucleotide sequence: TGCGCCAGCAGCCGGGGGACTGTAAATCCCTACGAGCAGTACTTC. It is translated as CASSRGTVNPYEQYF.